This T cell receptor beta chain is drawn from a study of shared clonotypes between healthy human individuals. Per germline, CDR1 ENHRY and CDR2 SYGVKD. This CDR3 contains 15 residues. V was pared by 6 bases and J by 3 bases, with 7 bases of the junction left unmatched. A deep-level run was used for the assay. The method was immunoSEQ multiplex PCR; TCRdb's version includes in-frame clones alone and lacks a portion of them. The repertoire holds just over 2,000,000 clones, with 90% to 95% as singletons. The source material was naive CD4+ T cells sorted from blood. Subset indicated: CD45RA+ positively selected. This sequence originates from a man aged 18 to 29 in good health. The chain joins TRBV10-3 to TRBJ1-2; 10 bases map to TRBD1. This CDR3 reads CAISPRQGADYGYTF. In DNA, the CDR3 is TGTGCCATCAGCCCTCGACAGGGGGCGGACTATGGCTACACCTTC.